This T cell receptor (beta chain) is from a study of cytomegalovirus exposure and HLA in healthy donors. The CDR3 consists of 14 residues. Germline loops: CDR1 GTSNPN, CDR2 SVGIG (reference sequence). Trimming left V 7 bases short and J 1 base short, with 13 bases between. A note on this clone: No antigen is known for it.

Study conclusions and caveats: Cytomegalovirus-associated status was assigned to 164 TCR beta chains.

A multiplex PCR was run with 60 Vbeta primers and 13 Jbeta primers. Clones were sequenced by immunoSEQ multiplex PCR, and TCRdb holds only the in-frame ones, with some missing. The sample consists of some 140,000 clones, approximately 80% of them appearing once. Donors showed nominal health when sampled, although they likely had unrecorded immune exposures. Sequenced: PBMCs. The rearrangement uses TRBV30 and TRBJ2-2; D remains unclear. This clonotype originated in a middle-aged man in good health and CMV-seronegative. CDR3 residues: CASPDVVNTGELFF. The CDR3 DNA is TGTGCCTCCCCTGATGTAGTGAACACCGGGGAGCTGTTTTTT.